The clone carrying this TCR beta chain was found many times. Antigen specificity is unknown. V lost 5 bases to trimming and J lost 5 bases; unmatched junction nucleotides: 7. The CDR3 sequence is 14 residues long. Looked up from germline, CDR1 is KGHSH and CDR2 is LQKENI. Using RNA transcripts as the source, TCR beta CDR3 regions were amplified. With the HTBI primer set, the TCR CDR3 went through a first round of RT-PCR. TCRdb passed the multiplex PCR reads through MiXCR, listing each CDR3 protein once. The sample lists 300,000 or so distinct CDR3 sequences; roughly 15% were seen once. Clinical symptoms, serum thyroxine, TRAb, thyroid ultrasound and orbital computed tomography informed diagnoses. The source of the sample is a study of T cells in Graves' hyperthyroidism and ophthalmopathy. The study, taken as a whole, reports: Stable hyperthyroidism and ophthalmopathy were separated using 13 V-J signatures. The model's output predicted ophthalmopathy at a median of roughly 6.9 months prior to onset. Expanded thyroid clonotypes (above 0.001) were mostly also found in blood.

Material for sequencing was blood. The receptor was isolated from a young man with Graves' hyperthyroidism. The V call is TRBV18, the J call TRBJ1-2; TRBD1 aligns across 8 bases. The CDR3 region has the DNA TGTGCCAGCTCAGAGGACAGGGACCTTTATGGCTACACCTTC. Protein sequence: CASSEDRDLYGYTF. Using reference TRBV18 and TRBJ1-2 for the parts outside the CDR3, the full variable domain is NAGVMQNPRHLVRRRGQEARLRCSPMKGHSHVYWYRQLPEEGLKFMVYLQKENIIDESGMPKERFSAEFPKEGPSILRIQQVVRGDSAAYFCASSEDRDLYGYTFGSGTRLTVV.